This T cell receptor (beta chain) was obtained from a study of shared clonotypes between healthy human individuals. CDR1 is SGHRS, CDR2 YFSETQ, per germline. J was trimmed by 5 bases and V by 3 bases; bases with no gene match: 9. This CDR3 spans 15 amino acids. The study drew its donors from healthy HIV-negative adults without recent acute infections or vaccinations. Using immunoSEQ multiplex PCR, the repertoire was profiled, and TCRdb retains in-frame clones only, with some absent. The sample contains about 1.1 million clones, around three quarters of which appear only once. J is TRBJ2-5 and V is TRBV5-1; 8 bases align to TRBD1. The receptor's source is a young man in good health. Some clones in this sample may be carry-over from other donors' samples. What was sequenced was memory CD4+ T cells from PBMCs. The sample's subset: CD45RA-negative fraction. The DNA of the CDR3 is TGCGCCAGCAGCTACCTGACAGGGGCCGGGGAGACCCAGTACTTC. As protein: CASSYLTGAGETQYF.